What follows is one T cell receptor (beta chain) and its context. This specimen comes from a study of PD-1 blockade in classical Hodgkin lymphoma. The method was immunoSEQ multiplex PCR; TCRdb's version includes in-frame clones alone and lacks a portion of them. The sample has approximately 100,000 clones; around 80% are singletons. As to time point: cycle 4 day 1 (C4D1), after less than 7 weeks of nivolumab. Autologous stem cell transplantation was followed by relapse in every patient, and brentuximab vedotin exposure varied. Germline V gene data show CDR1 as SGDLS and CDR2 as YYNGEE. V shed 1 base and J shed 1 base, with 14 bases lying between them. This CDR3 comprises 17 residues.

The clonotype was recovered from a human donor with classical Hodgkin lymphoma. This chain uses TRBV9 with TRBJ2-2; D is uncertain. This material consisted of peripheral blood mononuclear cells (PBMCs), taken before the fourth cycle of nivolumab. CDR3 DNA sequence: TGTGCCAGCAGCGTAACCCCCAGCGCCCTGAACACCGGGGAGCTGTTTTTT. Its protein product is CASSVTPSALNTGELFF.